Each of the 26 T cell receptor beta chains below was sequenced from the same sample in a study of T cells in Graves' hyperthyroidism and ophthalmopathy. TCR beta CDR3 region amplification was performed from RNA transcripts. When the TCR CDR3 underwent first-round RT-PCR, the HTBI primer set was used. TCRdb analysed the multiplex PCR reads with MiXCR anew, one entry per CDR3 protein. The sample has around 420,000 distinct CDR3 sequences, approximately 13% seen once. Sequenced sample: blood. These receptors were collected from a woman aged 18-29 years with Graves' hyperthyroidism.

This clonotype was picked up many times. This chain joins TRBV18 and TRBJ2-3; D gene unclear. V lost 3 bases to trimming and J lost 4 bases, with 8 bases between them. The CDR3 is 13 amino acids. Germline V gives CDR1 KGHSH, CDR2 LQKENI. The CDR3 here is CASSPSGADTQYF. CDR3 DNA sequence: TGTGCCAGCTCACCTTCTGGGGCAGATACGCAGTATTTT.

The chain couples TRBV19 to TRBJ2-2, with TRBD1 matching 7 bases. With 6 bases clipped from V and 6 bases from J, the junction kept 7 bases outside the gene matches. The length of the CDR3 is 14 residues. Per germline, CDR1 LNHDA and CDR2 SQIVND (reference sequence). CDR3 nucleotides: TGTGCCAGTAGGGACAGGCCGACGTCCGGGGAGCTGTTTTTT. Protein product: CASRDRPTSGELFF.

This clonotype was detected only a few times. A much bigger clone sits one base away, suggesting this may be a read error. The chain uses TRBV7-9 and TRBJ2-1; no reliable D call. This CDR3 has 14 amino acids. In germline, CDR1 is SEHNR, CDR2 FQNEAQ (reference sequence). The CDR3 protein is CAGSLATAYNEQFF. In nucleotides, the CDR3 is TGTGCCGGCAGCTTAGCTACAGCTTACAATGAGCAGTTCTTC.

In its sample, this clonotype was seen a few times. The rearrangement links TRBV6-2 or TRBV6-3 to TRBJ1-1, with D hard to call. V gave up 1 base and J gave up 5 bases, with 8 bases separating them. CDR1 is MNHEY, CDR2 SVGEGT, per germline. This CDR3 has 13 amino acids. CDR3 protein: CASSYFRSTEAFF. CDR3 in DNA: TGTGCCAGCAGTTACTTCAGAAGTACTGAAGCTTTCTTT.

In its sample, this clonotype was seen many times. Here the CDR3 reads CASGAALSGRVYEQYF. The CDR3 nucleotides are TGTGCCAGCGGGGCTGCGCTTAGCGGGAGGGTTTACGAGCAGTACTTC. The rearrangement uses TRBV6-1 and TRBJ2-7; TRBD2 aligns across 11 bases. The CDR3 runs 16 residues. Germline CDR1 reads MNHNS; CDR2 reads SASEGT. V trimming: 8 bases; J trimming: 4 bases; junction bases outside the gene matches: 13.

This sequence joins TRBV7-9 and TRBJ2-7; 10 bases line up with TRBD2. This CDR3 spans 17 amino acids. Trimming removed 5 bases from V and 1 base from J; junction bases left unmatched: 11. CDR1 and CDR2 from the germline V gene are SEHNR and FQNEAQ (reference sequence). The CDR3 DNA reads as TGTGCCAGCAGCCATCTTGTAGCGGGAGGAGGTTCCTACGAGCAGTACTTC. It encodes CASSHLVAGGGSYEQYF.

CDR3 sequence (DNA): TGCGCCAGCAGCCAGCGAACCGGGACAGGGGGCTACGAGCAGTACTTC. This encodes CASSQRTGTGGYEQYF. V usage is TRBV4-3 and J usage is TRBJ2-7, with 11 positions matching TRBD1. V shed 3 bases, J shed 3 bases, and the junction held 7 bases outside the gene matches. This CDR3 is 16 amino acids long. CDR1 is LGHNA, CDR2 YSLEER, per germline.

This rearrangement joins TRBV10-3 to TRBJ1-3; TRBD1 might be the D (6 bases). The V and J ends lost 3 bases and 2 bases respectively, with 8 bases between them. The germline V gene has CDR1 ENHRY and CDR2 SYGVKD. The CDR3 is 14 amino acids. CDR3 sequence (DNA): TGTGCCATCAGTGATAAGGGGGCTGGAAACACCATATATTTT. It translates to CAISDKGAGNTIYF.

The sample holds a few counts of this clonotype. J is TRBJ1-1 and V is TRBV14; no firm D call. CDR1 SGHDN and CDR2 FVKESK come from the germline V gene. V dropped 1 base and J dropped 6 bases, with 9 bases sitting between them. The CDR3 sequence is 13 residues long. The CDR3: CASSQGFASEAFF. The CDR3, as DNA: TGTGCCAGCAGCCAAGGGTTCGCCTCTGAAGCTTTCTTT.

This clonotype has at least ten counts. The chain links TRBV3-1 to TRBJ2-3; no reliable D call. Trimming removed 3 bases from V and 0 bases from J, with 13 bases in between. Germline V lookup: CDR1 LGHDT, CDR2 YNNKEL (reference sequence). This CDR3 is 16 amino acids long. The CDR3 is CASSHSIALSTDTQYF. The CDR3 DNA reads as TGTGCCAGCAGCCATTCGATAGCACTTAGCACAGATACGCAGTATTTT.

In this sample, this clonotype turned up many times. J is TRBJ2-7 and V is TRBV7-8, with D maybe TRBD2 (5 bases). CDR3 length equals 12 residues. V was trimmed by 6 bases and J by 6 bases, leaving 12 bases between them. Germline lookup yields CDR1 SGHVS and CDR2 FQNEAQ. The DNA for the CDR3 is TGTGCCAGCAGACGGGAACTGGGCGAGCAGTACTTC. Translation: CASRRELGEQYF. Looking up the rest from reference TRBV7-8 and TRBJ2-7 gives the full variable domain: GAGVSQSPRYKVAKRGQDVALRCDPISGHVSLFWYQQALGQGPEFLTYFQNEAQLDKSGLPSDRFFAERPEGSVSTLKIQRTQQEDSAVYLCASRRELGEQYFGPGTRLTVT.

The V and J genes are TRBV19 and TRBJ1-4; unclear D gene. This CDR3 has 15 residues. V dropped 5 bases and J dropped 4 bases, with 14 bases sitting between them. The germline V gene has CDR1 LNHDA and CDR2 SQIVND (reference sequence). The CDR3 here is CASSDHSRNNEKLFF. The CDR3 DNA is TGTGCCAGTAGTGACCACAGCCGCAATAATGAAAAACTGTTTTTT.

This clonotype appeared a few times. The chain combines TRBV6-5 with TRBJ2-3, with D perhaps TRBD1 (5 bases). Germline-derived CDR1 and CDR2 are MNHEY and SVGAGI. V was cut by 2 bases and J by 1 base, with 22 bases left in between. The CDR3 totals 19 residues. The CDR3 protein is CASSYPRVGRPRGTDTQYF. For the CDR3, the DNA is TGTGCCAGCAGTTACCCACGGGTGGGGCGCCCTCGCGGCACAGATACGCAGTATTTT.

This clonotype has at least ten counts. This chain links TRBV5-1 with TRBJ2-7, with D perhaps TRBD1 or TRBD2 (6 bases each). The CDR3 is 16 amino acids. V lost 0 bases and J 2 bases, leaving 15 bases between the germline ends. The V gene's germline CDR1 is SGHRS and CDR2 YFSETQ. The DNA of the CDR3 is TGCGCCAGCAGCTTGGAATATGGGGGGCTGGCCTACGAGCAGTACTTC. It encodes CASSLEYGGLAYEQYF. The variable domain in full, completed from reference TRBV5-1 and TRBJ2-7, reads KAGVTQTPRYLIKTRGQQVTLSCSPISGHRSVSWYQQTPGQGLQFLFEYFSETQRNKGNFPGRFSGRQFSNSRSEMNVSTLELGDSALYLCASSLEYGGLAYEQYFGPGTRLTVT.

This clonotype has ten or more counts. The chain employs TRBV27 and TRBJ1-4; possible D gene TRBD1, 5 bases. CDR1 and CDR2 from the germline V gene are MNHEY and SMNVEV (reference sequence). The CDR3 extends over 14 amino acids. V was clipped by 4 bases and J by 6 bases, with 12 bases between them. The CDR3: CASSWFGGDEKLFF. The DNA for the CDR3 is TGTGCCAGCAGTTGGTTTGGGGGGGATGAAAAACTGTTTTTT.

The rearrangement uses TRBV3-1 and TRBJ1-2; perhaps TRBD1 as D (6 bases). Germline CDR1 reads LGHDT; CDR2 reads YNNKEL (reference sequence). CDR3 size: 13 residues. The V and J ends lost 1 base and 6 bases respectively, with 9 bases between them. Written as DNA, the CDR3 is TGTGCCAGCAGCCAAGTCAGGGGAGATGGCTACACCTTC. This codes for CASSQVRGDGYTF.

This clonotype was recorded at least ten times. The gene calls are TRBV7-9 and TRBJ2-3; the match to TRBD2 covers 9 bases. The CDR3 spans 15 residues. Germline CDR1 and CDR2: SEHNR and FQNEAQ (reference sequence). The ends lost 4 bases at V and 7 bases at J; junction bases unmatched: 9. The CDR3 nucleotides are TGTGCCAGCAGCTCCCGGGGTAGCGGGAGTAATACGCAGTATTTT. It specifies CASSSRGSGSNTQYF.

The J gene is TRBJ2-5, the V gene TRBV11-2; D not certain. V was pared by 5 bases and J by 4 bases, with 20 bases between. The CDR3 runs to 16 residues. Germline assignment: CDR1 SGHAT and CDR2 FQNNGV. The CDR3 region has the DNA TGTGCCAGCAGCACCCAGAGCCGGGTCCATCGAGAGACCCAGTACTTC. Residues: CASSTQSRVHRETQYF.

This clonotype was seen repeatedly, ten times or more. V gene TRBV29-1 combines with J gene TRBJ2-7; 9 nucleotides align to TRBD1. The CDR3 is 14 amino acids. J gave up 0 bases and V 6 bases, and 6 bases lay outside the gene matches. CDR1 SQVTM and CDR2 ANQGSEA come from the germline V gene. CDR3: CSVDPGQGSYEQYF. CDR3 sequence (DNA): TGCAGCGTAGACCCGGGACAGGGCTCCTACGAGCAGTACTTC.

Many counts were recorded for this clonotype. V usage is TRBV27 and J usage is TRBJ2-1; 10 nucleotides align to TRBD1. Germline CDR1 and CDR2: MNHEY and SMNVEV (reference sequence). The CDR3 is 15 residues long. Trimming took 5 bases from V and 3 from J; bases not matched to a gene: 4. CDR3 sequence: CASSEDRGVYNEQFF. In nucleotides, the CDR3 is TGTGCCAGCAGTGAGGACAGGGGGGTCTACAATGAGCAGTTCTTC.

This clonotype was seen a few times. This rearrangement joins TRBV20-1 to TRBJ1-2; D might be TRBD1 (5 bases). There are 14 residues in the CDR3. Trimming stripped 0 bases from V and 6 bases from J, with 14 bases between. The germline CDR1 and CDR2 sequences are DFQATT and SNEGSKA (reference sequence). CDR3 loop: CSARDRGQGDGYTF. CDR3 coding DNA: TGCAGTGCTAGAGATCGAGGCCAGGGAGATGGCTACACCTTC.

This clonotype was observed many times. The chain employs TRBV3-1 and TRBJ2-7; D is undetermined. The CDR3 runs to 15 residues. The ends were cut back, 4 bases at V and 3 bases at J, with 16 bases in the middle. Per germline, CDR1 LGHDT and CDR2 YNNKEL (reference sequence). CDR3 protein: CASSPALATGYEQYF. In DNA form, the CDR3 reads TGTGCCAGCAGCCCAGCTCTCGCGACGGGCTACGAGCAGTACTTC.

This clonotype was seen at least ten times. The gene calls are TRBV20-1 and TRBJ2-3; 10 bases align to TRBD2. V was pared by 5 bases and J by 1 base, with 9 bases of the junction left unmatched. The CDR3 contains 16 residues. In germline, CDR1 is DFQATT, CDR2 SNEGSKA (reference sequence). The CDR3 sequence: CSARTTGLAGTDTQYF. The CDR3 coding sequence is TGCAGTGCTCGGACCACCGGACTAGCGGGCACAGATACGCAGTATTTT.

This clonotype has a handful of counts. The chain couples TRBV6-1 to TRBJ2-1; 7 bases align to TRBD1. There are 15 residues in the CDR3. The ends lost 7 bases at V and 5 bases at J; junction bases unmatched: 11. Germline V gene sequence: CDR1 MNHNS, CDR2 SASEGT. This chain's CDR3 is CASTLDRVRNNEQFF. The DNA of the CDR3 is TGTGCCAGCACCCTCGACAGGGTTCGTAACAATGAGCAGTTCTTC.

This clonotype was counted at least ten times. The chain employs TRBV11-2 and TRBJ2-7; D may be TRBD1 (6 bases). CDR1 and CDR2 from the germline V gene are SGHAT and FQNNGV. V dropped 6 bases and J dropped 3 bases, with 18 bases sitting between them. The CDR3 sequence is 15 residues long. CDR3 residues: CASRRQVLLHYEQYF. The CDR3 DNA sequence: TGTGCCAGCAGGCGACAGGTGCTACTCCACTACGAGCAGTACTTC.

This clonotype was counted a few times. The gene calls are TRBV19 and TRBJ2-3; 8 bases are shared with TRBD2. Per germline, CDR1 LNHDA and CDR2 SQIVND (reference sequence). The length of the CDR3 is 14 residues. J gave up 6 bases and V 3 bases, and 5 bases lay outside the gene matches. For the CDR3, the DNA is TGTGCCAGTAGTATCGGACTAGCTACCGATACGCAGTATTTT. This gives the protein CASSIGLATDTQYF.